This section outlines one TCR beta chain sequence together with its context. Trimming pared 2 bases from V and 1 base from J, leaving 13 bases between. Germline V CDR1 and CDR2: DFQATT, SNEGSKA (reference sequence). There are 15 residues in the CDR3. Separate cDNA molecules each had unique molecular identifiers attached to them. A single record per CDR3 protein comes from TCRdb applying MiXCR to the 5' RACE reads. The table shows tens of thousands of distinct CDR3 sequences, with 11% to 15% occurring only once. These data are taken from a study of early T cells in non-severe SARS-CoV-2 infection. This TCR came from an adult who was a healthcare worker with PCR-confirmed SARS-CoV-2 infection or an uninfected control (not recorded which). The sample taken for sequencing was whole blood. The V and J genes are TRBV20-1 and TRBJ2-3; D could derive from TRBD1 or TRBD2 (5 bases each). The CDR3 DNA follows: TGCAGTGCTAGAAAGGCTCGGGGCGGCACAGATACGCAGTATTTT. This gives the protein CSARKARGGTDTQYF.